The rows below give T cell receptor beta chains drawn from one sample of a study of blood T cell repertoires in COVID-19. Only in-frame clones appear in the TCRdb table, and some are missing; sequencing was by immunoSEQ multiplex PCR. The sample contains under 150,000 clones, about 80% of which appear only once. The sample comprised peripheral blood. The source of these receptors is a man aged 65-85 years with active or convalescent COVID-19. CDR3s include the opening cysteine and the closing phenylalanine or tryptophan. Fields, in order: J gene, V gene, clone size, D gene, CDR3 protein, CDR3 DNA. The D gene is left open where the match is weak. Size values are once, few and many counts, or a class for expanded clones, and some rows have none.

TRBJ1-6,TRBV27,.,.,CASSATFQGYNSPLHF,TGTGCCAGCAGTGCCACATTCCAGGGGTATAATTCACCCCTCCACTTT
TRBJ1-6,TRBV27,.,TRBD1,CASSSPDRGTNSPLHF,TGTGCCAGCAGTTCACCAGACAGGGGCACAAATTCACCCCTCCACTTT
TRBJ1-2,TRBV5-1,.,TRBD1,CASSLDRGGYTF,TGCGCCAGCAGTTTAGACAGGGGCGGCTACACCTTC
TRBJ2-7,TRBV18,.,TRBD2,CASSPGLAGAWEQYF,TGTGCCAGCTCACCAGGACTAGCGGGGGCTTGGGAGCAGTACTTC
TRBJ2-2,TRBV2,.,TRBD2,CASSGGVPGELFF,TGTGCCAGCAGCGGGGGGGTTCCCGGGGAGCTGTTTTTT
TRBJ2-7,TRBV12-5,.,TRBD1,CASGSRTGQYEQYF,TGTGCTAGTGGTTCGCGGACAGGACAATACGAGCAGTACTTC
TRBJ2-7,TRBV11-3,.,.,CASSMRPASEQYF,TGTGCCAGCAGTATGAGGCCAGCGTCCGAGCAGTACTTC
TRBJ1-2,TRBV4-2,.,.,CASSQRIRSSNYGYTF,TGTGCCAGCAGCCAAAGGATCCGGAGCTCCAATTATGGCTACACCTTC
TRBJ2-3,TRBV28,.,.,CASSFGRADTQYF,TGTGCCAGCAGTTTTGGCAGGGCAGATACGCAGTATTTT
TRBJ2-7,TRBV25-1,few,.,CASPGHRLPYEQYF,TGTGCCTCTCCGGGACACCGACTCCCCTACGAGCAGTACTTC
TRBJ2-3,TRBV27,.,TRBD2,CASCREGPPDTQYF,TGTGCCAGCTGCAGGGAGGGCCCGCCAGATACGCAGTATTTT
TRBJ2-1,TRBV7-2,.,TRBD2,CASSPRLAGVVSSYNEQFF,TGTGCCAGCAGCCCCCGACTAGCGGGCGTCGTTAGCTCCTACAATGAGCAGTTCTTC
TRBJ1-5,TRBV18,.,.,CASSPGQRDYSNQPQHF,TGTGCCAGCTCACCCGGACAGAGGGACTATAGCAATCAGCCCCAGCATTTT
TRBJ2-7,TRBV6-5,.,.,CASRFRLSTGEQYF,TGTGCCAGCAGGTTCAGACTCAGCACCGGCGAGCAGTACTTC
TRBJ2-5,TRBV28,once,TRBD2,CASSLLAGGPQETQYF,TGTGCCAGCAGTTTACTAGCGGGAGGGCCCCAAGAGACCCAGTACTTC
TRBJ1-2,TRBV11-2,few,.,CASSPRRGDYGYTF,TGTGCCAGCAGCCCCAGGAGGGGCGACTATGGCTACACCTTC
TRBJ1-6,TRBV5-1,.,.,CASSLVAGVSSPLHF,TGCGCCAGCAGCTTGGTGGCAGGGGTCTCTTCGCCCCTCCACTTT
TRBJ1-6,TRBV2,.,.,CASSDRLNSPLHF,TGTGCCAGCAGTGACAGGCTGAATTCACCCCTCCACTTT
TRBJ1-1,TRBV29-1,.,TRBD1,CSGTTGAEAFF,TGCAGCGGGACAACAGGGGCTGAAGCTTTCTTT
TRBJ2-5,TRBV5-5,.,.,CASSLALETQYF,TGTGCCAGCAGCTTGGCCCTAGAGACCCAGTACTTC
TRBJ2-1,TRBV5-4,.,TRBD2,CASSPVSGLAGLNEQFF,TGTGCCAGCAGCCCGGTTTCGGGACTAGCGGGCCTCAATGAGCAGTTCTTC
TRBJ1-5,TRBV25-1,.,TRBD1,CASSRTGSNQPQHF,TGTGCCAGCAGTCGGACAGGGAGCAATCAGCCCCAGCATTTT
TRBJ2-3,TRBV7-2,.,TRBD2,CASSLIPPLRAGGLDTQYF,TGTGCCAGCAGCTTAATTCCCCCACTCCGAGCGGGGGGGCTGGATACGCAGTATTTT
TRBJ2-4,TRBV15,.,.,CATSRAGVGAKNIQYF,TGTGCCACCAGCAGAGCGGGGGTGGGAGCCAAAAACATTCAGTACTTC
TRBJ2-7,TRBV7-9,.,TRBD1,CASSNGQGFSEQYF,TGTGCCAGCAGCAACGGACAGGGATTCTCCGAGCAGTACTTC
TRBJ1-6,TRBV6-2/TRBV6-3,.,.,CASSYYLFRESSYNSPLHF,TGTGCCAGCAGTTACTACCTCTTTCGGGAATCATCCTATAATTCACCCCTCCACTTT
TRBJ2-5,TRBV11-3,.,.,CASSSRSETQYF,TGTGCCAGCAGCTCCCGGTCAGAGACCCAGTACTTC
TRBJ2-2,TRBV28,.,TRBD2,CASSTDRGGGPNTGELFF,TGTGCCAGCAGTACCGACCGGGGGGGCGGGCCCAACACCGGGGAGCTGTTTTTT
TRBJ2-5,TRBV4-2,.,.,CASSQELRETQYF,TGTGCCAGCAGCCAAGAGTTACGGGAGACCCAGTACTTC
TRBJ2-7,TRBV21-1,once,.,CASRTGTGGTYEQYF,TGTGCCAGCAGGACCGGGACAGGGGGCACCTACGAGCAGTACTTC
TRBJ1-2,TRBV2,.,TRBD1,CASSTRQGGSVDYTF,TGTGCCAGCAGTACCAGACAGGGAGGTTCAGTTGACTACACCTTC
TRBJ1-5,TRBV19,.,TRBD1,CASSLDRGENQPQHF,TGTGCCAGTAGTTTAGACAGGGGTGAAAATCAGCCCCAGCATTTT
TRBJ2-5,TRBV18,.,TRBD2,CASSPVAGGNQETQYF,TGTGCCAGCTCACCTGTAGCGGGGGGAAACCAAGAGACCCAGTACTTC
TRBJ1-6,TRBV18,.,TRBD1,CASSPRTGGYNSPLHF,TGTGCCAGCTCACCGCGGACAGGGGGCTATAATTCACCCCTCCACTTT
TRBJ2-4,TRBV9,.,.,CASRYPQGKGYF,TGTGCCAGCAGGTACCCGCAGGGGAAAGGGTACTTC
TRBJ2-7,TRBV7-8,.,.,CASSLGRGGEQYF,TGTGCCAGCAGCTTAGGGAGGGGGGGCGAGCAGTACTTC
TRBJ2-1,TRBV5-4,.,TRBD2,CASSARLAGGHNEQFF,TGTGCCAGCAGCGCAAGACTAGCGGGGGGGCACAATGAGCAGTTCTTC
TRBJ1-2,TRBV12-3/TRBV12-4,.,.,CASSPGTSYGYTF,TGTGCCAGCAGTCCCGGGACATCCTATGGCTACACCTTC
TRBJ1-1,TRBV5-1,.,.,CASSPDGSMNTEAFF,TGCGCCAGCAGCCCGGACGGGAGCATGAACACTGAAGCTTTCTTT
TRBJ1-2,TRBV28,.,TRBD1,CASTWGDRGIDGYTF,TGTGCCAGCACCTGGGGGGACAGGGGGATTGATGGCTACACCTTC
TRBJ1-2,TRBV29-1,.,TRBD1,CSVHEQGTNYGYTF,TGCAGCGTTCACGAACAGGGGACTAACTATGGCTACACCTTC
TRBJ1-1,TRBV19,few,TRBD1,CASKGTGDTLAFF,TGTGCCAGTAAAGGGACAGGGGACACACTTGCTTTCTTT
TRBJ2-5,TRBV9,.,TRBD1,CASSGQGGETQYF,TGTGCCAGCAGCGGACAGGGGGGGGAGACCCAGTACTTC
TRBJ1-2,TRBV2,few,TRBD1,CASNRGLNYGYTF,TGTGCCAGCAATAGGGGGCTGAACTATGGCTACACCTTC
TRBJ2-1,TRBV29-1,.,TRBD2,CSVGIAGGPNEQFF,TGCAGCGTTGGGATAGCGGGGGGGCCCAATGAGCAGTTCTTC
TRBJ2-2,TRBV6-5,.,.,CASSDRNTGELFF,TGTGCCAGCAGCGACAGGAATACCGGGGAGCTGTTTTTT